This T cell receptor beta chain came from a study of T cell repertoires in Merkel cell carcinoma (dated by TCRdb to between 2018 and 2020). For the wider study: Patients who had received intralesional immunotherapy or systemic immune checkpoint blockade prior to the biopsy were excluded. To be included, a participant needed a diagnosis of MCPyV-positive Merkel cell carcinoma and tumor-infiltrating lymphocytes that had been successfully expanded in vitro. Tetramer sorting, cloning and paired TCR sequencing of expanded tumor-infiltrating lymphocytes were first used to define MCPyV-specific clonotypes. Overall study results and their limits: No normal tissue biopsies were studied.

Each study subject had MCPyV-positive Merkel cell carcinoma confirmed by biopsy and had serum antibodies to T-antigen that tested positive. Six or seven adjacent 10-micron frozen tumor sections were used for genomic DNA extraction without cell sorting or culture. Roughly 5 x 5 x 5 mm of tumor biopsy tissue was frozen in optimal cutting temperature compound. The presence of abundant Merkel cell carcinoma and infiltrating cells in the frozen biopsy was confirmed on hematoxylin and eosin scout sections. Taken from the germline V gene, the CDR1 and CDR2 loops are SGDLS and YYNGEE. The trim is 0 bases for V and 2 bases for J, with a gap of 6 bases between the germline ends. Counted from cysteine to phenylalanine, this CDR3 has 13 amino acids. This entry keeps only the CDR3 DNA: 39 bases, framed from base 1. Note on this clone: Its antigen is unknown. No much larger clone is present one base from it, and per-base qualities are unavailable.

The immunoSEQ assay was used for TRB CDR3 sequencing and data processing of tumor genomic DNA. Imported from immuneACCESS, the table was reduced by TCRdb to in-frame sequences with V and J called. These copies leave out some clones; in studies compared against another copy, an unresolved V gene accounts for under half, and the cause of the remainder is not known. The table for this sample lists more than 12,000 clones; roughly 71% of them were counted only once. Of the sample, 15% to 20% is held by the ten largest clones. The rearrangement joined TRBV9 to TRBJ2-7, with the identity of the D gene unclear. Sequences were obtained from tumor tissue. This TCR derives from an adult with Merkel cell carcinoma. Read as DNA, the sequence is TGTGCCAGCAGCGTAGACAGTACCTACGAGCAGTACTTC. Its protein reads: CASSVDSTYEQYF.